Listed below are T cell receptor beta chains from one sample, sequenced in a study of blood T cell repertoires in COVID-19. Here immunoSEQ multiplex PCR was the method, and the copy in TCRdb shows in-frame clones only, minus some. The sample consists of fewer than 250,000 clones, approximately 85% of them appearing once. The sample taken for sequencing was peripheral blood. These receptors all stem from a woman between 65 and 79 years old with acute or convalescent COVID-19. Each CDR3 is given with its conserved first and last residue.

cdr3_aa	j_call	v_call
CASSLTGNEQYF	TRBJ2-7	TRBV7-9
CASYPQDGTEAFF	TRBJ1-1	TRBV6-6
CASSETRQNTEAFF	TRBJ1-1	TRBV9
CASLEGTGGNQPQHF	TRBJ1-5	TRBV6-6
CASSQSRTGSGNTIYF	TRBJ1-3	TRBV18
CASSRDSYGYTF	TRBJ1-2	TRBV19
CASSLRDKDYEQYF	TRBJ2-7	TRBV7-7
CASSLGTISYYGYTF	TRBJ1-2	TRBV28
CASSLSRDTDTQYF	TRBJ2-3	TRBV5-1
CASSPIGGTGLVNEQYF	TRBJ2-7	TRBV18
CASSEWNGGEQFF	TRBJ2-1	TRBV6-1
CASSLSRTGSEGETQYF	TRBJ2-5	TRBV28
CASSPGGSTDTQYF	TRBJ2-3	TRBV28
CSVKAGGVTEAFF	TRBJ1-1	TRBV29-1
CASSTPVTSGGYSQTQYF	TRBJ2-5	TRBV28
CATSIEKASVYGYTF	TRBJ1-2	TRBV15
CASRRDGGGTQYF	TRBJ2-3	TRBV7-2
CSVDPGYTEAFF	TRBJ1-1	TRBV29-1
CASSRSGQGYEQYF	TRBJ2-7	TRBV11-2
CASSSLPGQLLEKLFF	TRBJ1-4	TRBV6-5
CSVDGWLGVEETQYF	TRBJ2-5	TRBV29-1
CASSLGQGGSPLHF	TRBJ1-6	TRBV7-9
CASSLGSGREKLFF	TRBJ1-4	TRBV11-2
CAIRLTATYEQYF	TRBJ2-7	TRBV12-3/TRBV12-4
CASSLMVQGSGANVLTF	TRBJ2-6	TRBV5-1
CAISVLQGSTEAFF	TRBJ1-1	TRBV10-3
CATAGTGNQPQHF	TRBJ1-5	TRBV19